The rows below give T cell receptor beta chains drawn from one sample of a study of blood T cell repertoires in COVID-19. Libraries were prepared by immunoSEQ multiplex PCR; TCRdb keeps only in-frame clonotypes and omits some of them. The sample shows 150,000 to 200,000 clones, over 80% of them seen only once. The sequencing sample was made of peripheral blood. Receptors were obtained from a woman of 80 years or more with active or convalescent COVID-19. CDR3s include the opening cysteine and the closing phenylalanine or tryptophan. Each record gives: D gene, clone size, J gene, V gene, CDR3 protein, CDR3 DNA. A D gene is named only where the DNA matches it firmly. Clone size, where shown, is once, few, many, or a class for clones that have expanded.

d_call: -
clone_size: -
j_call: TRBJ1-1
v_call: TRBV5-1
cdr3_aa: CASSSRSGLNTEAFF
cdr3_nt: TGCGCCAGCTCATCAAGGTCAGGGTTGAACACTGAAGCTTTCTTT

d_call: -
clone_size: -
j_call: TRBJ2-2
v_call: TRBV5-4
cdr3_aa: CASSLAVKNTGELFF
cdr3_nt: TGTGCCAGCAGCTTGGCCGTTAAGAACACCGGGGAGCTGTTTTTT

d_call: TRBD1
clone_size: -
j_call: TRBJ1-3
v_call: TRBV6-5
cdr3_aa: CASSRTGESGNTIYF
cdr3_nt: TGTGCCAGCAGCAGGACAGGCGAGTCCGGAAACACCATATATTTT

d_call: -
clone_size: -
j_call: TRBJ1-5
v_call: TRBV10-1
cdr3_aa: CASILRGGAFQPQHF
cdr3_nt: TGCGCCAGCATTCTAAGAGGGGGGGCTTTTCAGCCCCAGCATTTT

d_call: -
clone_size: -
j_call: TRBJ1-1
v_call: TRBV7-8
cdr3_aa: CASSLGPGRKNTEAFF
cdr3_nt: TGTGCCAGCAGCTTGGGTCCGGGGAGAAAGAACACTGAAGCTTTCTTT

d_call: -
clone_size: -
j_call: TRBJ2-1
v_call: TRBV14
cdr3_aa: CASSHRGDNEQFF
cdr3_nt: TGTGCCAGCAGCCACCGTGGAGACAATGAGCAGTTCTTC

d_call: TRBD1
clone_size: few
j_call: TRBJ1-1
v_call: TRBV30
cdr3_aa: CAWSVHGQGVEAFF
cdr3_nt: TGTGCCTGGAGTGTACACGGACAGGGGGTTGAAGCTTTCTTT

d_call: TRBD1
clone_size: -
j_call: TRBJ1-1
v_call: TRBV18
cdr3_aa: CASSAGTGSTEAFF
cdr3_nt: TGTGCCAGCTCAGCCGGGACAGGGAGCACTGAAGCTTTCTTT

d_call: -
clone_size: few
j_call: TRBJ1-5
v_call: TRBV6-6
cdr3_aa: CASRPNSNQPQHF
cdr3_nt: TGTGCCAGCAGACCCAACAGTAATCAGCCCCAGCATTTT

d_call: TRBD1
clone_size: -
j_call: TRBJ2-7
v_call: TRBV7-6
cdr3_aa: CASSLGGQGAGEQYF
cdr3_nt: TGTGCCAGCAGCTTAGGGGGACAGGGGGCTGGCGAGCAGTACTTC

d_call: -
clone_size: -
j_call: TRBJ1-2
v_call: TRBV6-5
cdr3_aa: CASSVKRGIVGYTF
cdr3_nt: TGTGCCAGCAGCGTCAAAAGGGGAATAGTCGGCTACACCTTC

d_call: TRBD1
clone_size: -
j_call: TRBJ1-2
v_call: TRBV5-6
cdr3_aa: CASSLVDRGYYGYTF
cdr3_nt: TGTGCCAGCAGCTTGGTTGACAGGGGGTACTATGGCTACACCTTC

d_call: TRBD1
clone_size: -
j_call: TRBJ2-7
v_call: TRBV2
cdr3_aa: CASSEQRGLADEQYF
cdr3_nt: TGTGCCAGCAGTGAACAGAGGGGGCTAGCCGACGAGCAGTACTTC

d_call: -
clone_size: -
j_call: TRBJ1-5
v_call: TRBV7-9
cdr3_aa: CASSFWGRENNQPQHF
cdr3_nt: TGTGCCAGCAGCTTTTGGGGGAGGGAGAACAATCAGCCCCAGCATTTT

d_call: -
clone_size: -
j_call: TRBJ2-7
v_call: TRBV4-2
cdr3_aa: CASSQDSGPSEQYF
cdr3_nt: TGTGCCAGCAGCCAAGATAGCGGCCCAAGCGAGCAGTACTTC

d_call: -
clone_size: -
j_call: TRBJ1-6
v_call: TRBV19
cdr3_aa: CASGAGVSSPLHF
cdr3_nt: TGTGCCAGTGGGGCAGGGGTGAGTTCACCCCTCCACTTT

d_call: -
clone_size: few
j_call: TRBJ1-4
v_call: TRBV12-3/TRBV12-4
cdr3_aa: CASSPRQNEKLFF
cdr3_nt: TGTGCCAGCAGCCCGAGACAGAATGAAAAACTGTTTTTT

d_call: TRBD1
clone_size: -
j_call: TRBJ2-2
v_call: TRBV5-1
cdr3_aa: CASSLTPGTGGFGELFF
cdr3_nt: TGCGCCAGCAGCCTGACCCCCGGGACAGGGGGTTTCGGGGAGCTGTTTTTT

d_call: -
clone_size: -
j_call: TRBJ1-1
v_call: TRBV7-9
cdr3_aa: CASSSRSSLTDTEAFF
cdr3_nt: TGTGCCAGCAGCTCGAGGAGCTCCCTAACCGACACTGAAGCTTTCTTT

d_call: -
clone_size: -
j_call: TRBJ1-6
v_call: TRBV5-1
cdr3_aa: CASSERPVGGSPLHF
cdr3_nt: TGCGCCAGCAGCGAACGACCGGTCGGCGGATCACCCCTCCACTTT